The 29 T cell receptor beta chains reported below all come from one sample, sequenced in a study of PD-1 blockade in classical Hodgkin lymphoma (dated by TCRdb to the early 2020s). Libraries came from the immunoSEQ multiplex PCR assay. TCRdb re-hosts the immuneACCESS table, in-frame sequences only. Its copies lack some clones; in the studies checked, an unresolved V gene accounts for under half of them, and the cause for the rest is not known. The sample profile shows about 84,000 clones; about 89% of them were found once. 22% of the sample comes from the top ten. This sample's time point label indicates: cycle 1 day 1 (C1D1), immediately before nivolumab initiation. All trial patients had relapsed after autologous stem cell transplantation, with cohorts A, B and C differing in prior brentuximab vedotin exposure. Source: peripheral blood mononuclear cells (PBMCs), taken at baseline. The receptor set was obtained from a human donor with classical Hodgkin lymphoma.

V is TRBV21-1 and J is TRBJ2-7; the D segment call TRBD1 is taken from the table without a DNA check. TRBV21-1 is tagged as a pseudogene. CDR3 length: 15 amino acids. The CDR3 DNA sequence: TGTGCCAGCAGCAAAAATGGGGGCATTTTGGGGGAGCAGTACTTC. Amino acid sequence: CASSKNGGILGEQYF.

This clone was seen a few times. The rearrangement joins TRBV9 to TRBJ2-5; no reliable D call. CDR1 SGDLS and CDR2 YYNGEE come from the germline V gene. The CDR3 extends over 12 amino acids. V lost 1 base and J 4 bases, leaving 5 bases between the germline ends. The CDR3 here is CASSVRGETQYF. As DNA, the CDR3 is TGTGCCAGCAGCGTACGAGGAGAGACCCAGTACTTC.

This clone showed up just once. The rearrangement joins TRBV5-4 to TRBJ2-7, with D unresolved. The V end was cut by 4 bases, the J end by 2 bases, with 7 bases between. The CDR3 loop spans 12 amino acids. The germline gives CDR1 SGHNT, CDR2 YYREEE (reference sequence). CDR3 loop: CASSGSPYEQYF. The CDR3 DNA reads TGTGCCAGCAGCGGATCGCCCTACGAGCAGTACTTC. The variable domain in full, with the rest retrieved from reference TRBV5-4 and TRBJ2-7, is ETGVTQSPTHLIKTRGQQVTLRCSSQSGHNTVSWYQQALGQGPQFIFQYYREEENGRGNFPPRFSGLQFPNYSSELNVNALELDDSALYLCASSGSPYEQYFGPGTRLTVT.

The CDR3 here is CASSLGPSYEQYF. The DNA of the CDR3 is TGTGCCAGCAGCCTCGGGCCGAGCTACGAGCAGTACTTC. This chain uses TRBV11-2 with TRBJ2-7; D not resolved. CDR1 is SGHAT, CDR2 FQNNGV, per germline. The CDR3 runs 13 residues. Trimming removed 5 bases at V and 3 bases at J, with 11 bases between.

The genes are TRBV7-9 and TRBJ2-2, with D hard to call. Germline CDR1 SEHNR, CDR2 FQNEAQ (reference sequence). The CDR3 totals 15 residues. The ends were cut back, 4 bases at V and 6 bases at J, with 15 bases in the middle. CDR3 nucleotides: TGTGCCAGCAGCTCACTGGACGGTGTAGCCGGGGAGCTGTTTTTT. It codes for CASSSLDGVAGELFF.

J is TRBJ2-3 and V is TRBV4-1; 7 nucleotides align to TRBD2. The junction had 3 bases not matched to a gene; V was cut back by 5 bases and J by 1 base. There are 14 residues in the CDR3. Germline CDR1 is MGHRA and CDR2 is YSYEKL. The CDR3 DNA reads as TGCGCCAGCAGCGGACTAGTTGGCACAGATACGCAGTATTTT. Protein: CASSGLVGTDTQYF.

V and J are TRBV14 and TRBJ2-1; no reliable D call. This CDR3 spans 18 amino acids. The V gene's germline CDR1 is SGHDN and CDR2 FVKESK. Trimming took off 1 base at V and 4 bases at J, with 20 bases between the two ends. The CDR3 bases are TGTGCCAGCAGCCAAGGACCTCGAGGTGGGAAAAGGTACAATGAGCAGTTCTTC. It yields the protein CASSQGPRGGKRYNEQFF.

V usage is TRBV5-6 and J usage is TRBJ2-5, with TRBD2 matching 16 bases. This CDR3 is built from 16 residues. Germline V gene lookup returns CDR1 SGHDT and CDR2 YYEEEE. V shed 4 bases and J 5 bases; nucleotides not matched to a gene: 5. CDR3 bases: TGTGCCAGCAGCCCGGGACTAGCGGGAGGGTCTGAGACCCAGTACTTC. Protein: CASSPGLAGGSETQYF. The whole variable domain, remainder taken from reference TRBV5-6 and TRBJ2-5, is DAGVTQSPTHLIKTRGQQVTLRCSPKSGHDTVSWYQQALGQGPQFIFQYYEEEERQRGNFPDRFSGHQFPNYSSELNVNALLLGDSALYLCASSPGLAGGSETQYFGPGTRLLVL.

The chain employs TRBV29-1 and TRBJ2-7, with D uncertain. CDR1 is SQVTM, CDR2 ANQGSEA, per germline. This CDR3 is built from 11 residues. The V and J ends lost 5 bases and 6 bases respectively, with 11 bases between them. The CDR3 loop reads CSVLLRSEQYF. In DNA, the CDR3 is TGCAGCGTTCTTCTAAGGTCCGAGCAGTACTTC.

The rearrangement links TRBV28 to TRBJ1-2; D is ambiguous. V lost 3 bases to trimming and J lost 5 bases, with 7 bases between them. Germline V gene data show CDR1 as MDHEN and CDR2 as SYDVKM. This CDR3 contains 12 residues. CDR3 sequence (DNA): TGTGCCAGCAGTTTGGTCAGTTATGGCTACACCTTC. Translated, it gives CASSLVSYGYTF.

V gene TRBV5-4 combines with J gene TRBJ2-1; D not certain. Trimming removed 2 bases from V and 9 bases from J, with 6 bases in between. Germline lookup yields CDR1 SGHNT and CDR2 YYREEE (reference sequence). The CDR3 loop spans 11 amino acids. The CDR3 protein is CASSFNGEQFF. The CDR3 bases are TGTGCCAGCAGCTTTAACGGTGAGCAGTTCTTC.

This clone was seen just once. The chain is built from TRBV19 and TRBJ2-1; D gene unclear. The germline V and J ends were trimmed by 3 bases and 6 bases, with 18 bases remaining between them. From germline, CDR1 is LNHDA and CDR2 SQIVND (reference sequence). The CDR3 contains 16 residues. The CDR3 region has the DNA TGTGCCAGTAGTATTAATTCCCTGAAGGTAAGCAATGAGCAGTTCTTC. Protein sequence: CASSINSLKVSNEQFF. Combining the CDR3 with reference TRBV19 and TRBJ2-1 gives the whole variable domain DGGITQSPKYLFRKEGQNVTLSCEQNLNHDAMYWYRQDPGQGLRLIYYSQIVNDFQKGDIAEGYSVSREKKESFPLTVTSAQKNPTAFYLCASSINSLKVSNEQFFGPGTRLTVL.

CDR3 sequence (DNA): TGTGCCTGGAGGGGACTAGCGGGACGTTATGAGCAGTTCTTC. Protein product: CAWRGLAGRYEQFF. The genes are TRBV30 and TRBJ2-1, with 13 bases identical to TRBD2. Trimming removed 3 bases from V and 8 bases from J; junction bases left unmatched: 4. The CDR3 runs to 14 residues. The germline V gene has CDR1 GTSNPN and CDR2 SVGIG (reference sequence).

The chain is built from TRBV25-1 and TRBJ2-7; 8 bases align to TRBD2. Germline-derived CDR1 and CDR2 are MGHDK and SYGVNS. CDR3 size: 13 residues. V trimming: 6 bases; J trimming: 1 base; junction bases outside the gene matches: 2. CDR3 loop: CASRVAGSYEQYF. CDR3 nucleotides: TGTGCCAGCAGGGTAGCGGGGTCCTACGAGCAGTACTTC.

The rearrangement uses TRBV19 and TRBJ2-2; 11 bases match TRBD2. Germline CDR1 reads LNHDA; CDR2 reads SQIVND (reference sequence). The trim removed 2 bases at V and 7 bases at J, leaving 6 bases unmatched. This CDR3 contains 16 residues. CDR3 in DNA: TGTGCCAGTAGTATACTTAGCGGGAGGGCCGGCGGGGAGCTGTTTTTT. Protein: CASSILSGRAGGELFF.

The chain joins TRBV18 to TRBJ1-1, with D maybe TRBD1 (5 bases). Trimming removed 2 bases from V and 1 base from J, with 11 bases in between. This CDR3 region has 15 residues. Germline values: CDR1 KGHSH, CDR2 LQKENI. The CDR3 nucleotides read TGTGCCAGCTCACCATGGAGGGGACCGAACACTGAAGCTTTCTTT. The encoded protein is CASSPWRGPNTEAFF. The complete variable domain, with remaining parts taken from reference TRBV18 and TRBJ1-1, reads NAGVMQNPRHLVRRRGQEARLRCSPMKGHSHVYWYRQLPEEGLKFMVYLQKENIIDESGMPKERFSAEFPKEGPSILRIQQVVRGDSAAYFCASSPWRGPNTEAFFGQGTRLTVV.

The chain couples TRBV7-2 to TRBJ1-2, with D maybe TRBD1 (5 bases). Trimming removed 6 bases from V and 1 base from J, with 12 bases in between. The germline V gene has CDR1 SGHTA and CDR2 FQGNSA. The CDR3 extends over 14 amino acids. CDR3 amino acids: CASSRDGNNYGYTF. Here the CDR3 DNA reads TGTGCCAGCAGTCGGGACGGGAATAACTATGGCTACACCTTC.

J is TRBJ2-7 and V is TRBV10-1, with D hard to call. The germline V gene has CDR1 WNHNN and CDR2 SYGVQD (reference sequence). The CDR3 length is 14 residues. V lost 11 bases and J 2 bases, leaving 19 bases between the germline ends. CDR3 DNA: TGCGCCTTCATCCCATATGTAGAGACCTACGAGCAGTACTTC. Its protein product is CAFIPYVETYEQYF.

CDR3 sequence: CASSGRDRGLAQCEQYF. Here the CDR3 DNA reads TGTGCCAGCAGCGGCCGGGACAGGGGACTAGCTCAGTGCGAGCAGTACTTC. The chain uses TRBV21-1 and TRBJ2-7; TRBD1 is the table's D call and was not checked against the DNA. TRBV21-1 corresponds to a pseudogene. The CDR3 spans 17 residues.

The rearrangement uses TRBV6-6 and TRBJ1-3; D unclear. Between the trimmed V and J ends, which lost 5 bases and 5 bases, there was a span of 1 base. Germline assignment: CDR1 MNHNY and CDR2 SVGAGI (reference sequence). The CDR3 consists of 10 residues. CDR3 amino acids: CASSRNTIYF. DNA of the CDR3: TGTGCCAGCAGTCGAAACACCATATATTTT.

The chain links TRBV9 to TRBJ2-7, with 9 bases aligning to TRBD2. CDR1 is SGDLS, CDR2 YYNGEE, per germline. The CDR3 extends over 14 amino acids. V gave up 4 bases and J gave up 3 bases; unmatched junction bases: 5. The CDR3 spells CASSSSGMDYEQYF. The CDR3 DNA is TGTGCCAGCAGCTCTAGCGGGATGGACTACGAGCAGTACTTC.

The chain joins TRBV4-1 to TRBJ2-4; D perhaps matches TRBD1 (6 bases). Germline values: CDR1 MGHRA, CDR2 YSYEKL. V was trimmed by 0 bases and J by 4 bases, leaving 19 bases between them. CDR3 length equals 18 residues. The CDR3: CASSQEGQLGQIKNIQYF. The CDR3 DNA follows: TGCGCCAGCAGCCAAGAAGGGCAACTTGGACAGATTAAAAACATTCAGTACTTC.

This chain connects TRBV19 to TRBJ2-2; D gene uncertain. CDR1 and CDR2 (germline): LNHDA, SQIVND (reference sequence). There are 15 residues in the CDR3. Trimming took off 6 bases at V and 1 base at J, with 12 bases between the two ends. The CDR3, as DNA: TGTGCCAGTAGGACCGTACTCCAGAACACCGGGGAGCTGTTTTTT. Protein product: CASRTVLQNTGELFF.

The chain combines TRBV19 with TRBJ2-5; D ambiguous. V was trimmed by 5 bases and J by 5 bases, leaving 15 bases between them. CDR1 LNHDA and CDR2 SQIVND come from the germline V gene (reference sequence). The CDR3 consists of 14 residues. The CDR3 sequence: CASSLYPNGETQYF. DNA for the CDR3: TGTGCCAGTAGTTTATACCCGAACGGGGAGACCCAGTACTTC.

V is TRBV30 and J is TRBJ1-6; D unclear. Trimming left V 2 bases short and J 10 bases short, with 6 bases between. There are 11 residues in the CDR3. Germline V CDR1 and CDR2: GTSNPN, SVGIG (reference sequence). The CDR3 protein is CAWSKGSPLHF. The CDR3 DNA follows: TGTGCCTGGAGTAAAGGGTCACCCCTCCACTTT.

The V call is TRBV9, the J call TRBJ1-4; D is possibly TRBD1 (6 bases). This CDR3 has 16 amino acids. CDR1 and CDR2 (germline): SGDLS, YYNGEE. V was pared by 3 bases and J by 8 bases, with 20 bases between. DNA of the CDR3: TGTGCCAGCAGCGGGGCCACGAGGGGGGTCCGGGAAAAACTGTTTTTT. Its protein is CASSGATRGVREKLFF.

This chain uses TRBV30 with TRBJ1-2, with D unresolved. The CDR3 loop spans 12 amino acids. Germline values: CDR1 GTSNPN, CDR2 SVGIG (reference sequence). The V end lost 2 bases, the J end lost 4 bases, and 8 bases lay between the germline ends. CDR3 DNA: TGTGCCTGGAGTTTGGCAGCCTATGGCTACACCTTC. Translation: CAWSLAAYGYTF.

The chain combines TRBV5-1 with TRBJ2-5, with D unclear. Germline V gives CDR1 SGHRS, CDR2 YFSETQ. This CDR3 contains 13 residues. V was cut by 6 bases and J by 5 bases, with 14 bases left in between. The CDR3 spells CASTPGRRETQYF. The DNA for the CDR3 is TGCGCCAGCACCCCCGGTCGTAGGGAGACCCAGTACTTC.

This chain connects TRBV10-3 to TRBJ2-5; D gene uncertain. The germline V gene encodes CDR1 ENHRY and CDR2 SYGVKD. The ends were cut back, 9 bases at V and 1 base at J, with 12 bases in the middle. This CDR3 has 13 amino acids. The chain's CDR3 is CAISLESQETQYF. The CDR3 DNA sequence: TGTGCCATATCCTTAGAATCCCAAGAGACCCAGTACTTC.